This T cell receptor (beta chain) is drawn from a study of T cells in Graves' hyperthyroidism and ophthalmopathy. This clonotype was seen more than once but under ten times. The target antigen is unknown. Study conclusions and caveats: Most clonotypes expanded in the thyroid (above 0.001) were also present in blood. A model built on 13 V-J features separated ophthalmopathy from stable hyperthyroidism.

Reasons for excluding patients were uncontrolled infection, other autoimmune disease, pregnancy or lactation. Used for diagnoses were clinical symptoms, serum thyroxine and TRAb, thyroid ultrasound and orbital computed tomography. RNA transcripts served as the template for amplifying TCR beta CDR3 regions. TCR CDR3 regions were first amplified by RT-PCR with HTBI primers. One entry per CDR3 protein, called by TCRdb with MiXCR from the multiplex PCR reads. The profile shows some 550,000 distinct CDR3 sequences, 20% to 25% of them singletons. The sequence came from a man aged 18 to 29 with Graves' hyperthyroidism. Sequences were obtained from blood.

Here the CDR3 DNA reads TGTGCCAGCAGGGAACAGGGAAAAGGCTACACCTTC. Translating it yields CASREQGKGYTF. The rearrangement joins TRBV28 to TRBJ1-2, with D possibly being TRBD1 (6 bases). The ends were cut back, 6 bases at V and 8 bases at J, with 13 bases in the middle. CDR1 MDHEN and CDR2 SYDVKM come from the germline V gene. This CDR3 has 12 amino acids.